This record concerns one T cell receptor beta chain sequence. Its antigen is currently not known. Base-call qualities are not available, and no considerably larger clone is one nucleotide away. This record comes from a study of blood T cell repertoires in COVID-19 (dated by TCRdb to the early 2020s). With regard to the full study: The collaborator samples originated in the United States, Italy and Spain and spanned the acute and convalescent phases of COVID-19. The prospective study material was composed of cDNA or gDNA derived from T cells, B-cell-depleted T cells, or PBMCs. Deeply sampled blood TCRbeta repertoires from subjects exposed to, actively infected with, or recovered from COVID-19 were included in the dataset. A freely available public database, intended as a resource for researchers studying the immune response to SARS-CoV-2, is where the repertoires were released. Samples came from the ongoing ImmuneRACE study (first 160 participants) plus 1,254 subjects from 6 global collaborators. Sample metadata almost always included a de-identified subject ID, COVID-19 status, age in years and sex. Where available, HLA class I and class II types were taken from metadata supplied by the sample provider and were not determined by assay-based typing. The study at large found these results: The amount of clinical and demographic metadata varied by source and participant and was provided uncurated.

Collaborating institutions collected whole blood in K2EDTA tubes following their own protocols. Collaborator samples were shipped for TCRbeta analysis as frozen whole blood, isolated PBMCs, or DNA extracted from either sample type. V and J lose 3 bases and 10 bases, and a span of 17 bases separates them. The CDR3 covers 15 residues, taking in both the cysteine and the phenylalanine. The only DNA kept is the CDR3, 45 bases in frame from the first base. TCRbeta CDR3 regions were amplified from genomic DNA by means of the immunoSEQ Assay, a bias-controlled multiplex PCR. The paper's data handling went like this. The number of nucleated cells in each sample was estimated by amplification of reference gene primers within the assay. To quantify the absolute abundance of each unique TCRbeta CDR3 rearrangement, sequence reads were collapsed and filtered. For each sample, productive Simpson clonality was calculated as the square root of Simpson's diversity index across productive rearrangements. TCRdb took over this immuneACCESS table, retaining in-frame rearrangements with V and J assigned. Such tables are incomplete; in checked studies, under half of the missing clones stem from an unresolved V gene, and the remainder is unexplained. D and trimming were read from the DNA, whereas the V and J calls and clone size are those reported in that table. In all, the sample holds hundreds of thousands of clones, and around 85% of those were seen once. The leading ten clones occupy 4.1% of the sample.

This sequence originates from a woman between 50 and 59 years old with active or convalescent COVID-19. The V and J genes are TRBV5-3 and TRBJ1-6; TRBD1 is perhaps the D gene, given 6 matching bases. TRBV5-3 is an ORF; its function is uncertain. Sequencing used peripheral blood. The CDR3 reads CARSSSRTDGSPLHF. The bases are TGTGCCAGAAGCTCGTCCCGGACAGATGGATCACCCCTCCACTTT.